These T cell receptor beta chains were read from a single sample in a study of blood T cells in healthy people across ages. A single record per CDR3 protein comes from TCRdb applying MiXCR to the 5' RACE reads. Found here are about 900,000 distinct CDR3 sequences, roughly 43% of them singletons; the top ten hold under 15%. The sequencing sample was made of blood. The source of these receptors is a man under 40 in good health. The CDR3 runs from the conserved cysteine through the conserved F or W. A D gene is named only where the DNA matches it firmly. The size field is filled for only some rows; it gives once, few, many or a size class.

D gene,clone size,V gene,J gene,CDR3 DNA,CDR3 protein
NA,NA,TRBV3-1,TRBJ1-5,TGTGCCAGCAGCCACGGGGGAACGGAGTATCAGCCCCAGCATTTT,CASSHGGTEYQPQHF
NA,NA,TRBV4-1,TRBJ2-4,TGCGCCAGCAGCCAAGGGGCGGGTGAAAACATTCAGTACTTC,CASSQGAGENIQYF
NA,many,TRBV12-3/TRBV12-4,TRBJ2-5,TGTGCCAGCCCCTGTGGGGGGCCAAAATCCCAGTACTTC,CASPCGGPKSQYF
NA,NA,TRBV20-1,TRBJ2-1,TGCAGTGCTGGGAATAACAGAGACAATGAGCAGTTCTTC,CSAGNNRDNEQFF
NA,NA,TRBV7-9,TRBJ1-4,TGTGCCAGCAGCTCCCACGAGGGGAGGGCTGGGGAAAAACTGTTTTTT,CASSSHEGRAGEKLFF
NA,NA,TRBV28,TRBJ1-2,TGTGCCAGCAGTTCAGGACGGAGCTATGGCTACACCTTC,CASSSGRSYGYTF
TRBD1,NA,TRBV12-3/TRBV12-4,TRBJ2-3,TGTGCCAGCAGTATTAAGGGGGCAGATATGCAATATTTT,CASSIKGADMQYF
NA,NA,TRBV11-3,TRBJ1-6,TGTGCCGGCAGCTTAATATCGGGACGGGGAAATTCACCCCTCCACTTT,CAGSLISGRGNSPLHF
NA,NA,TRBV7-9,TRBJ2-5,TGTGCCTGCAGCTCCCCCTTAGGGGGAATTCCCCAAGAGACCCAGTACTTC,CACSSPLGGIPQETQYF
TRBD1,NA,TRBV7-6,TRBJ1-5,TGTGCCAGCAGCGGGGGACAGATTAATCAGCCCCAGCATTTT,CASSGGQINQPQHF
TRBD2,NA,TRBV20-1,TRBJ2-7,TGCAGTGCTTGGACTAGCGGGCCTTACGAGCAGTACTTC,CSAWTSGPYEQYF
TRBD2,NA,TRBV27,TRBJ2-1,TGTGCCAGCAGTTTATCCCCTAGCGGGGGTTGGAATGAGCAGTTCTTC,CASSLSPSGGWNEQFF
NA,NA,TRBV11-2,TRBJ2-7,TGTGCCAGCAGCTTAGTGCACGGCAGGGAGTACGAGCAGTACTTC,CASSLVHGREYEQYF
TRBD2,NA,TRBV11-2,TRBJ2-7,TGTGCCAGCCTCCCGGGACTAGCGGGGAACAATGAGCAGTACTTC,CASLPGLAGNNEQYF
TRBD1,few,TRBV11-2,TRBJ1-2,TGTGCCAGCAGCTTCGGACAGGGAAGCGATTACGCCTATGGCTACACCTTC,CASSFGQGSDYAYGYTF
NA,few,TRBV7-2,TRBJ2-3,TGTGCCAGCAGCTTAGACTGGACTACGCAGTATTTT,CASSLDWTTQYF
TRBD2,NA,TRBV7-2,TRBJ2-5,TGTGCCAGCAGCTTTACCCAGCGGGGGGAAGAGACCCAGTACTTC,CASSFTQRGEETQYF
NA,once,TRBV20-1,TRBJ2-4,TGCAGTGCTAGAGATTCCGGTACTCACATCAGGGCGCAGTACTTC,CSARDSGTHIRAQYF
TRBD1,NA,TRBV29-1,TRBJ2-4,TGCAGCGTTGCTATGGGACAGGGCAAAAACATTCAGTACTTC,CSVAMGQGKNIQYF
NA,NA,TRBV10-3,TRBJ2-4,TGTACCATCAGTGAGAACGACGGGCCTAGAAACATTCAGTACTTC,CTISENDGPRNIQYF
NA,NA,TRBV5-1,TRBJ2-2,TGCGCCAGCAGCCCGCTTTTGACCGGGGAGCTGTTTTTT,CASSPLLTGELFF
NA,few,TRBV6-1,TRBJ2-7,TGTGCCAGCAGTGAAGGGCCAGCGGTTACCTACGAGCAGTACTTC,CASSEGPAVTYEQYF
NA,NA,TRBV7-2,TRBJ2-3,TGTGCCAGCAGCGATGGTCTCAGGGTAGATACGCAGTATTTT,CASSDGLRVDTQYF
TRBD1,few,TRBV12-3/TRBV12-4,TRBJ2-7,TGTGCCAGCAGCCTACAGGCCAGGGGGATAACCTACGAGCAGTACTTC,CASSLQARGITYEQYF
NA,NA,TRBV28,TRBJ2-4,TGTGCCAGCAGTTGGCAGGGCGAAAACATTCAGTACTTC,CASSWQGENIQYF
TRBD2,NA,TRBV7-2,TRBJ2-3,TGTGCCAGCAGCTTAGATGGGACTAGGGGAAATACGCAGTATTTT,CASSLDGTRGNTQYF
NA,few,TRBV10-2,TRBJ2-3,TGCGCCAGCAGCCCTTCATGGAGAATCACAGATACGCAGTATTTT,CASSPSWRITDTQYF
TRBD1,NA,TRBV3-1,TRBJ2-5,TGTGCCAGTAGCCTGGGACAGGGATGGACTACGATAGAGCAGTACTTC,CASSLGQGWTTIEQYF